This TCR beta chain came from a study of cytomegalovirus exposure and HLA in healthy donors. V was clipped by 5 bases and J by 2 bases, with 13 bases between them. The CDR3 spans 14 residues. CDR1 MDHEN and CDR2 SYDVKM come from the germline V gene. The PCR was carried out with 60 Vbeta primers and 13 Jbeta primers. This table comes from immunoSEQ multiplex PCR, and its TCRdb copy is limited to in-frame clones, with some not included. Here the sample spans approximately 150,000 clones, around four fifths being singletons. The clonotype comes from a woman aged 40-49 years in good health and CMV-seronegative. Sample: PBMCs. This chain joins TRBV28 and TRBJ2-7; D is perhaps TRBD1 (6 bases). CDR3 region: CASSNRDTAYEQYF. CDR3 bases: TGTGCCAGCAGTAATCGGGACACAGCCTACGAGCAGTACTTC. Drawing the rest from reference TRBV28 and TRBJ2-7, the complete variable domain is DVKVTQSSRYLVKRTGEKVFLECVQDMDHENMFWYRQDPGLGLRLIYFSYDVKMKEKGDIPEGYSVSREKKERFSLILESASTNQTSMYLCASSNRDTAYEQYFGPGTRLTVT.